This T cell receptor beta chain was found in a study of beta chain features in type 1 diabetes. Study-wide context: The samples had roughly 110,000,000 sorted cells examined in all. Study observations and caveats: Moderate but significant shortening of TCRB CDR3s was recorded in all four CD4+ subsets from Type 1 diabetes patients. High TCR expression in some cells could lead to their over-representation in cDNA sequencing. Patients showed naive, central memory and Treg TCRB repertoires that appeared more similar than those of healthy donors.

Worth noting for this clone: Its antigen is unidentified.

This CDR3 has 16 amino acids. V was trimmed by 0 bases and J by 8 bases, leaving 14 bases between them. Per germline, CDR1 LGHNA and CDR2 YSLEER. A CD45RO/CCR7/CD25/CD127/CD95/CD27 panel sorted naive, central memory, regulatory and stem cell-like memory CD4+ cells. Of the isolated RNA, all was reverse transcribed, and so the sequenced material was expressed TCRB transcripts. The assay was immunoSEQ multiplex PCR, and TCRdb's table has in-frame clones only and misses some. The data hold 500,000 to 850,000 clones, with around 15% observed a single time. Sequencing used naive CD4+ T cells from blood. The chain combines TRBV4-3 with TRBJ1-6; tentatively, D is TRBD1 (5 bases). The sequence derives from a man in his late teens or twenties with type 1 diabetes. As DNA, the CDR3 is TGCGCCAGCAGCCAAGATTTGGCGGGCAGGGATTCACCCCTCCACTTT. Protein sequence: CASSQDLAGRDSPLHF.